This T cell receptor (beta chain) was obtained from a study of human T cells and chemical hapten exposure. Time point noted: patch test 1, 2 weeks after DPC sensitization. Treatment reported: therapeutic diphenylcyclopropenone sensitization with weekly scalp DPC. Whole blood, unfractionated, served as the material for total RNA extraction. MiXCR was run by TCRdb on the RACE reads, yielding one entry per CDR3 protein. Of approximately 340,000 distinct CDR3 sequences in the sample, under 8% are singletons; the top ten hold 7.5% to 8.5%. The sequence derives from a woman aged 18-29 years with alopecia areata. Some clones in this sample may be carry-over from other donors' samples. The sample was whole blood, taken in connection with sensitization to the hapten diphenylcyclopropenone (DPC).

The CDR3 spells CASSLRGTNVLTF. The CDR3 DNA sequence: TGTGCCAGCAGTTTGAGGGGGACCAACGTCCTGACTTTC. V usage is TRBV6-5 and J usage is TRBJ2-6; weak D call: TRBD1 (6 bases). V gave up 4 bases and J gave up 8 bases, with 9 bases separating them. This CDR3 comprises 13 residues. Germline CDR1 MNHEY, CDR2 SVGAGI.